This TCR beta chain stems from a study of metastatic and nonmetastatic thyroid tumors. Study summary: The comparison covered peripheral blood and tumor or nodule tissue in malignant and benign thyroid patients.

CDR3 length equals 16 residues. Germline CDR1 is SGHVS and CDR2 is FQNEAQ. Trimming cost V 5 bases and J 2 bases, with 15 bases left between them. As handled by the study authors: In papillary thyroid cancer, a distant-metastasis classifier was built using CDR3 differences across clinicopathological groups. With MiXCR, TCRdb called clones anew from the PCR reads. The V and J calls shown here were made by TCRdb, not taken from the authors' results. The table includes roughly 34,000 clones, around a third detected once. Among the patients, none had received any treatment before thyroid surgery. Points from the study as a whole: Malignant thyroid tumors reportedly exceeded benign nodules significantly in TCR beta diversity, with the difference appearing in blood and tumor.

With regard to this clone: The antigen is unknown.

This sequence originates from a female donor with papillary thyroid cancer or a benign thyroid nodule (not recorded which). Some clones in this sample may be carry-over from other donors' samples. Sequencing was carried out using tumor tissue. The chain links TRBV7-8 to TRBJ2-2; D ambiguous. The CDR3 DNA reads as TGTGCCAGCAGCGACGTCTCCAAAGCCAACACCGGGGAGCTGTTTTTT. Translation: CASSDVSKANTGELFF.